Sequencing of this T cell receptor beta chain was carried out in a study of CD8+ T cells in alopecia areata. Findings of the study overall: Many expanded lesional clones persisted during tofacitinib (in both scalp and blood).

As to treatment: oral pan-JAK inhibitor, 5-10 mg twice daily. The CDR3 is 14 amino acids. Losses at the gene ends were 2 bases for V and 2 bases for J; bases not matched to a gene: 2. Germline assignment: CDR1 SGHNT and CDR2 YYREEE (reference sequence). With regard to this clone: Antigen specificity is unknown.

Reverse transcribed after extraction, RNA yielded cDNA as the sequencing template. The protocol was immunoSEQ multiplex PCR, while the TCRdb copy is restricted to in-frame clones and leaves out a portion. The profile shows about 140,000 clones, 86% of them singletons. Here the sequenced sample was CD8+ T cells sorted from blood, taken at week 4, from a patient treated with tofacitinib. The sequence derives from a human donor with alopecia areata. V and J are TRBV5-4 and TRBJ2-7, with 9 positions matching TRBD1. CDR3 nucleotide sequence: TGTGCCAGCAGCTTCGGGACAGGGACCTACGAGCAGTACTTC. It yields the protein CASSFGTGTYEQYF. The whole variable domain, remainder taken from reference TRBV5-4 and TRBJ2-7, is ETGVTQSPTHLIKTRGQQVTLRCSSQSGHNTVSWYQQALGQGPQFIFQYYREEENGRGNFPPRFSGLQFPNYSSELNVNALELDDSALYLCASSFGTGTYEQYFGPGTRLTVT.